Below, one TCR beta chain is given with its context. The antigen remains unidentified. The entry originates in a study of cytomegalovirus exposure and HLA in healthy donors. Points from the study as a whole: DRB1 had the most TCR associations and HLA-C the fewest, a later analysis found, with rates varying by HLA locus. Rarity held for most TCR sequences, but there were some public TCRs that occurred in many donors. Within an earlier analysis, most TCR beta V segments proved productive either about 87% or about 30% of the time.

The CDR3 loop spans 16 amino acids. The junction had 4 bases not matched to a gene; V was cut back by 2 bases and J by 3 bases. Germline loops: CDR1 MNHNY, CDR2 SVGAGI (reference sequence). The PCR contained 60 Vbeta and 13 Jbeta primers. Sequencing used immunoSEQ multiplex PCR; TCRdb keeps in-frame clones, though not all of them. The top ten hold 1.5% to 2% of the sample, which has roughly 180,000 clones, about 80% seen once. The clonotype was recovered from a woman aged 25 to 39 in good health and CMV-seronegative. J is TRBJ2-1 and V is TRBV6-6, with 10 bases lining up with TRBD1. Sequenced: PBMCs. For the CDR3, the DNA is TGTGCCAGCAGTTACCGACAGGGGGCGCGCTACAATGAGCAGTTCTTC. It specifies CASSYRQGARYNEQFF.